This T cell receptor (beta chain) was profiled in a study of cytomegalovirus exposure and HLA in healthy donors. As concerns this clone: Its specificity is unknown.

Study-level points and caveats: As a later analysis showed, several of the most significant clusters appeared to be linked to common viral pathogens. It was confirmed in vitro that a few of the CMV-associated chains were specific for CMV antigens. Per a later analysis, HLA-associated TCR beta chains showed more clonal expansion than other, equally common TCR beta chains.

PCR used 60 Vbeta primers and 13 Jbeta primers. Repertoires were generated with immunoSEQ multiplex PCR, while TCRdb's copy carries only in-frame clones and drops some. The repertoire holds about 160,000 clones, with roughly 84% as singletons. Trimming removed 1 base from V and 6 bases from J, with 7 bases in between. Per germline, CDR1 SGHAT and CDR2 FQNNGV. The CDR3 has 13 amino acids. The chain is built from TRBV11-2 and TRBJ2-4; a possible D gene is TRBD2 (5 bases). This clonotype originated in a man aged 30-40 years in good health and CMV-seronegative. The sample was PBMCs. The CDR3 bases are TGTGCCAGCAGCTTAGGACTAACAAACATTCAGTACTTC. This translates into CASSLGLTNIQYF.